This TCR beta chain is drawn from a study of beta chain features in type 1 diabetes. Study results and caveats: The naive, central memory and Treg TCRB repertoires showed an apparent similarity that was greater among patients than among healthy donors.

This clone was seen a few times. The antigen remains undetermined. Every isolated RNA sample was fully reverse transcribed, so sequencing captured expressed TCRB transcripts. This table comes from immunoSEQ multiplex PCR, and its TCRdb copy is limited to in-frame clones, with some not included. The sample contains under 400,000 clones, roughly 12% of which appear only once. This CDR3 spans 19 amino acids. Germline trimming cut 3 bases from V and 4 bases from J; bases unmatched to any gene: 19. Germline V gene data show CDR1 as SGHRS and CDR2 as YFSETQ. The chain uses TRBV5-1 and TRBJ2-5; 9 nucleotides match TRBD1. The source of this sequence is a man between 18 and 35 years old in good health. Material for sequencing was naive CD4+ T cells from blood. CDR3 DNA: TGCGCCAGCAGCTGGAGTCCTCCGGACAGGGGATTACTTTTAGAGACCCAGTACTTC. Its translation is CASSWSPPDRGLLLETQYF. The variable domain in full, completed from reference TRBV5-1 and TRBJ2-5, reads KAGVTQTPRYLIKTRGQQVTLSCSPISGHRSVSWYQQTPGQGLQFLFEYFSETQRNKGNFPGRFSGRQFSNSRSEMNVSTLELGDSALYLCASSWSPPDRGLLLETQYFGPGTRLLVL.